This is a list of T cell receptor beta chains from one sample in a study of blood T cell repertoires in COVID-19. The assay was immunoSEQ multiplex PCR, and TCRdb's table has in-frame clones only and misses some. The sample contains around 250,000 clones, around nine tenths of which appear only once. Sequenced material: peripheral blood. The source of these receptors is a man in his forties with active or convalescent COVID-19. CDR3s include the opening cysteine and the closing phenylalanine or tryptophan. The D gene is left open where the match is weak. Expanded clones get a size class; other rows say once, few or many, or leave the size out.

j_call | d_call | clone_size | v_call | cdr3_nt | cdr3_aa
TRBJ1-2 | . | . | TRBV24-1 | TGTGCCACCAGTGATTTGCTTTATGGCTACACCTTC | CATSDLLYGYTF
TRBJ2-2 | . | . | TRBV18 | TGTGCCAGCTCACCAGGGCCCTCGAACACCGGGGAGCTGTTTTTT | CASSPGPSNTGELFF
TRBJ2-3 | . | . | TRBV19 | TGTGCCAGTAGTATGTTAACTAGCACAGATACGCAGTATTTT | CASSMLTSTDTQYF
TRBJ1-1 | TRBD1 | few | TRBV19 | TGTGCCAGTAGTATCGGACAGGGTAACACTGAAGCTTTCTTT | CASSIGQGNTEAFF
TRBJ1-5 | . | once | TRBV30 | TGTGCCTGGGGGGCTACAGAGAATCAGCCCCAGCATTTT | CAWGATENQPQHF
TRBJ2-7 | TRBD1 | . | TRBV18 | TGTGCCAGCTCACCTAAAACAGGGGACAGCGACGAGCAGTACTTC | CASSPKTGDSDEQYF
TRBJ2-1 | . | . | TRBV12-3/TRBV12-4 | TGTGCCAGCAGTAGATTAGCAGGGCATGAGCAGTTCTTC | CASSRLAGHEQFF
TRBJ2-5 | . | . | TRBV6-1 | TGTGCCAGCAGTGAAATTTTGTGGGGAGCGGAGACCCAGTACTTC | CASSEILWGAETQYF
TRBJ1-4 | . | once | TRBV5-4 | TGTGCCAGCAGCTTGGCCCAGGTGGGACTGTTTTTT | CASSLAQVGLFF
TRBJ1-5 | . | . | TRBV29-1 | TGCAGCGTCCAAGGGCAGGGTAGAGGCCAGCCCCAGCATTTT | CSVQGQGRGQPQHF
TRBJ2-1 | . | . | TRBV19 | TGTGCCAGTAGTATGTCGGGGGGCTTCCACAATGAGCAGTTCTTC | CASSMSGGFHNEQFF
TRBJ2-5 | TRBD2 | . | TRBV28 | TGTGCCAGCAGTTTAACCAGCGGGAGAGGGGGGTACCAAGAGACCCAGTACTTC | CASSLTSGRGGYQETQYF
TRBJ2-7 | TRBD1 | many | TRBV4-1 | TGCGCCAGCAGCCAGGGGCTGGGACAGAACTACGAGCAGTACTTC | CASSQGLGQNYEQYF
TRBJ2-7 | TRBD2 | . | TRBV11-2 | TGTGCCAGCAGCTCAATCAGGACTAGCGGGAGGGCCTTTTCGGGGGAGCAGTACTTC | CASSSIRTSGRAFSGEQYF
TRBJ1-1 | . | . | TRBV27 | TGTGCCAGCAGTTGGCGGAGGCTGAACACTGAAGCTTTCTTT | CASSWRRLNTEAFF
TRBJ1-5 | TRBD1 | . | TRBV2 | TGTGCCAGCAGTGGGACAGGTCAAGTACAGCATTTT | CASSGTGQVQHF
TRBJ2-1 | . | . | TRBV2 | TGTGCCAGCAGTGGGTTCCCGCGAAATGAGCAGTTCTTC | CASSGFPRNEQFF
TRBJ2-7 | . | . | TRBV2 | TGTGCCAGCAGTGTAGAGGGCTACGAGCAGTACTTC | CASSVEGYEQYF
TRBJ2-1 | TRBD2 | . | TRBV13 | TGTGCCAGCAGCTTGGGGCGGGGGTTATACAATGAGCAGTTCTTC | CASSLGRGLYNEQFF
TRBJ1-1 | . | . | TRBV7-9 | TGTGCCAGCGAACAGAACACTGAAGCTTTCTTT | CASEQNTEAFF
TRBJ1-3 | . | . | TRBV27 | TGTGCCAGCATGCCCTTGCCGGGGAATGGAAACACCATATATTTT | CASMPLPGNGNTIYF
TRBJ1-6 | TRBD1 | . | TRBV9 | TGTGCCAGCGCCGGGACAGACAATTCACCCCTCCACTTT | CASAGTDNSPLHF
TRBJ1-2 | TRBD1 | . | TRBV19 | TGTGCCAGCGAGGGACAGGGAGCTGGTGGCTACACCTTC | CASEGQGAGGYTF
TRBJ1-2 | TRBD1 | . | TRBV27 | TGTGCCAGCAGTTTCCCACAGGGGAGAGGCTACACCTTC | CASSFPQGRGYTF
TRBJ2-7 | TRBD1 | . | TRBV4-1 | TGCGCCAGCAGCCAAGACACCGGGACAGCTACCTACGAGCAGTACTTC | CASSQDTGTATYEQYF
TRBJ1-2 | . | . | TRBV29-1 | TGCAGCGTTGAAGAACGGGGCTATGGCTACACCTTC | CSVEERGYGYTF
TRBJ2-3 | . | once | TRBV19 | TGTGCCAGTAGTATAGATAAACAGAGTTTGAGTACAGATACGCAGTATTTT | CASSIDKQSLSTDTQYF
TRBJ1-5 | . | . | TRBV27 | TGTGCCAGCAGTGCCGACGGTTTAGCGGGTCAGCCCCAGCATTTT | CASSADGLAGQPQHF
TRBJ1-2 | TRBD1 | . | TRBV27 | TGTGCCAGCAGTCATGTAGGGACAGGGTCAAGCTACACCTTC | CASSHVGTGSSYTF
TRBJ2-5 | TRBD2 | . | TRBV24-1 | TGTGCCACCAGTGGGGCGGGGGGAGGCGGAGAGACCCAGTACTTC | CATSGAGGGGETQYF
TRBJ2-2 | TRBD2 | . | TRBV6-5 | TGTGCCAGCACAGAGGGAGGGTCGAACACCGGGGAGCTGTTTTTT | CASTEGGSNTGELFF
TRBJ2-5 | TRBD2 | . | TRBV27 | TGTGCCAGCAGTCCGTCCCTGGCGGGAGGGCCACGGGAGACCCAGTACTTC | CASSPSLAGGPRETQYF
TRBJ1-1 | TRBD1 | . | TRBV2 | TGTGCCAGTTCCGGGCCGGGACAGGGTCGTGAGGGCACTGAAGCTTTCTTT | CASSGPGQGREGTEAFF
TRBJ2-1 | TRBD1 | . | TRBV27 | TGTGCCAGCGTGTCCCGGGACAGTTACAATGAGCAGTTCTTC | CASVSRDSYNEQFF